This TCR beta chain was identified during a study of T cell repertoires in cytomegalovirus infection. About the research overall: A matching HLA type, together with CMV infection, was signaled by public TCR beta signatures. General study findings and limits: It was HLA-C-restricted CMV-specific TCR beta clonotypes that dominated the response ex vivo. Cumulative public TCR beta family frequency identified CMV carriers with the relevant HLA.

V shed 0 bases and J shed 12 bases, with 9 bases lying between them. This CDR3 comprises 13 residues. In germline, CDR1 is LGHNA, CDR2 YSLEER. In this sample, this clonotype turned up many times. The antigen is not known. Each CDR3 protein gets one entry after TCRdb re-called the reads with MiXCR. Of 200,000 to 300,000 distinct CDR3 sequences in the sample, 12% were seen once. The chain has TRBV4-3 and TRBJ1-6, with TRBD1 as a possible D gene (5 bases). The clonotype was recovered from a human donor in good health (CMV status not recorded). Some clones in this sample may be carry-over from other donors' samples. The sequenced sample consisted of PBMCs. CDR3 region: CASSQDRGEPLHF. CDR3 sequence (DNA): TGCGCCAGCAGCCAAGATCGGGGCGAACCCCTCCACTTT.